The 18 T cell receptor beta chains listed next were all sequenced from one sample in a study of cytomegalovirus exposure and HLA in healthy donors. Researchers ran the PCR with 60 Vbeta and 13 Jbeta primers. The protocol was immunoSEQ multiplex PCR, while the TCRdb copy is restricted to in-frame clones and leaves out a portion. The data contain 180,000 or so clones, approximately 73% of them singletons. The sample consisted of PBMCs. These receptors were obtained from a woman in her twenties or thirties in good health and CMV-seropositive.

V and J are TRBV14 and TRBJ1-1; D is unclear. The germline V and J ends were trimmed by 10 bases and 0 bases, with 12 bases remaining between them. The CDR3 has 13 amino acids. The germline CDR1 and CDR2 sequences are SGHDN and FVKESK. The CDR3 nucleotides read TGTGCCACCTCGTGGGCGATGAACACTGAAGCTTTCTTT. Translated: CATSWAMNTEAFF.

The chain is built from TRBV21-1 and TRBJ2-7; TRBD1 is the table's D call, not checked against the DNA. TRBV21-1 is deemed a pseudogene. The CDR3 runs 13 residues. The CDR3 DNA follows: TGTGCCGGACAGTCGACAGGGTCGGGCGAGCAGTACTTC. Translation gives CAGQSTGSGEQYF.

The chain joins TRBV6-6 to TRBJ1-2; D remains unclear. This CDR3 is built from 14 residues. Trimming took off 0 bases at V and 5 bases at J, with 10 bases between the two ends. CDR1 and CDR2 (germline): MNHNY, SVGAGI (reference sequence). The CDR3 nucleotides read TGTGCCAGCAGTTACTCTTACGGGGAATATGGCTACACCTTC. This gives the protein CASSYSYGEYGYTF.

As concerns this clone: At one of its ends the junction is not consistent with the germline gene, which may arise from a read error. The chain recombines TRBV7-9 with TRBJ2-7, with 7 bases identical to TRBD1. The CDR3 totals 15 residues. CDR1 and CDR2 (germline): SEHNR, FQNEAQ (reference sequence). The CDR3 sequence: CSSSPQQNRGYEQYF. In DNA form, the CDR3 reads TGTTCCAGCAGCCCGCAACAGAACAGGGGTTACGAGCAGTACTTC.

The rearrangement links TRBV28 to TRBJ1-3; possibly TRBD1 for D (5 bases). The CDR3 is 16 residues long. The germline V and J ends were trimmed by 7 bases and 0 bases, with 16 bases remaining between them. Germline V gene data show CDR1 as MDHEN and CDR2 as SYDVKM. The chain's CDR3 is CASTLGQDPSGNTIYF. As DNA, the CDR3 is TGTGCCAGCACCCTGGGGCAGGATCCCTCTGGAAACACCATATATTTT. Complete variable domain (other parts from reference TRBV28 and TRBJ1-3): DVKVTQSSRYLVKRTGEKVFLECVQDMDHENMFWYRQDPGLGLRLIYFSYDVKMKEKGDIPEGYSVSREKKERFSLILESASTNQTSMYLCASTLGQDPSGNTIYFGEGSWLTVV.

This clone has a single count. This chain links TRBV11-2 with TRBJ1-4; a weak D match, TRBD1 (6 bases). The germline V gene encodes CDR1 SGHAT and CDR2 FQNNGV. Trimming pared 4 bases from V and 8 bases from J, leaving 17 bases between. The CDR3 consists of 15 residues. The CDR3 DNA follows: TGTGCCAGCAGCTGGGGAACAGGGCACGGGGAAAAACTGTTTTTT. Translated, it gives CASSWGTGHGEKLFF.

The chain employs TRBV6-5 and TRBJ2-5; D perhaps matches TRBD2 (6 bases). With 0 bases removed from V and 3 bases from J, the gap between germline ends came to 8 bases. Germline V gene lookup returns CDR1 MNHEY and CDR2 SVGAGI. The CDR3 loop spans 14 amino acids. The CDR3 DNA reads as TGTGCCAGCAGTTACTCACTAGCTGAAGAGACCCAGTACTTC. Its protein is CASSYSLAEETQYF.

The CDR3 coding sequence is TGTGCCAGCAGTTTCCGCGGCAGTAGGAGCAATCAGCCCCAGCATTTT. Amino acids: CASSFRGSRSNQPQHF. The genes are TRBV28 and TRBJ1-5; no clear D. This CDR3 spans 16 amino acids. Per germline, CDR1 MDHEN and CDR2 SYDVKM. The V and J ends lost 3 bases and 1 base respectively, with 13 bases between them.

In DNA form, the CDR3 reads TGCGCACCTGGGTTAGCGGGAGCAAGGTACCAAGAGACCCAGTACTTC. Its translation is CAPGLAGARYQETQYF. The gene calls are TRBV10-2 and TRBJ2-5; 9 bases line up with TRBD2. From germline, CDR1 is WSHSY and CDR2 SAAADI. This CDR3 contains 16 residues.

This clone has only one observation. As DNA, the CDR3 is TGTGCCAGCAGCTTGGGGAGAGGGTGGGGGCGGAACTATGGCTACACCTTC. Its protein is CASSLGRGWGRNYGYTF. This chain links TRBV11-2 with TRBJ1-2; tentatively, D is TRBD1 (6 bases). Trimming removed 3 bases at V and 2 bases at J, with 19 bases between. The CDR3 is 17 residues long. The germline V gene encodes CDR1 SGHAT and CDR2 FQNNGV.

The chain uses TRBV30 and TRBJ2-7; maybe TRBD2 (5 bases). The germline CDR1 and CDR2 sequences are GTSNPN and SVGIG (reference sequence). V was clipped by 5 bases and J by 2 bases, with 10 bases between them. The CDR3 spans 12 residues. CDR3 region: CAWQIGAYEQYF. Here the CDR3 DNA reads TGTGCCTGGCAAATCGGGGCCTACGAGCAGTACTTC.

V usage is TRBV4-2 and J usage is TRBJ2-3; TRBD1 matches at 7 bases. CDR3 length: 16 residues. V dropped 3 bases and J dropped 5; count of bases not matched to a gene: 11. The germline V gene has CDR1 LGHNA and CDR2 YNFKEQ. CDR3: CASSHRGTAQQDTQYF. In DNA, the CDR3 is TGTGCCAGCAGCCATCGTGGGACAGCGCAACAAGATACGCAGTATTTT.

This chain links TRBV28 with TRBJ1-2, with D maybe TRBD1 (6 bases). The germline V gene has CDR1 MDHEN and CDR2 SYDVKM. V was cut by 2 bases and J by 5 bases, with 15 bases left in between. CDR3 size: 15 residues. The CDR3 nucleotides are TGTGCCAGCAGTTTACCCTCAAACAGGGTTTATGGCTACACCTTC. Residues: CASSLPSNRVYGYTF.

The chain is built from TRBV2 and TRBJ2-5, with 7 bases that match TRBD1. This CDR3 is built from 14 residues. CDR1 and CDR2 (germline): SNHLY, FYNNEI. The junction had 4 bases not matched to a gene; V was cut back by 6 bases and J by 0 bases. The CDR3 spells CASSAQGHQETQYF. CDR3 in DNA: TGTGCCAGCAGCGCACAGGGGCACCAAGAGACCCAGTACTTC.

This chain links TRBV6-6 with TRBJ2-5; 8 bases map to TRBD2. The DNA end is a closer match to TRBJ2-7, so the J assignment may be wrong. CDR3 length: 15 residues. In germline, CDR1 is MNHNY, CDR2 SVGAGI (reference sequence). The CDR3 region has the DNA TGTGCCAGCAGTAACGGGGGGGGGCCTGGGTCCGAGCAGTACTTC. It yields the protein CASSNGGGPGSEQYF.

J is TRBJ2-5 and V is TRBV5-1, with 9 nucleotides matching TRBD1. The closer fit of TRBJ2-7 to the DNA end suggests the J call may be wrong. Germline-derived CDR1 and CDR2 are SGHRS and YFSETQ. The length of the CDR3 is 12 residues. CDR3 in amino acids: CASSKTGGEQYF. As DNA, the CDR3 is TGCGCCAGCAGCAAGACAGGGGGCGAGCAGTACTTC.

Only a few counts were recorded for this clone. The chain is built from TRBV18 and TRBJ1-1, with TRBD1 matching 9 bases. Trimming cost V 6 bases and J 7 bases; bases outside gene matches: 9. The CDR3 totals 14 residues. The germline gives CDR1 KGHSH, CDR2 LQKENI. In DNA, the CDR3 is TGTGCCAGCTCCCCAAACAGGGGGCATGGTGAAGCTTTCTTT. Translation: CASSPNRGHGEAFF.

This clone was recorded only once. This chain uses TRBV5-1 with TRBJ2-3; TRBD2 matches at 10 bases. Germline assignment: CDR1 SGHRS and CDR2 YFSETQ. The CDR3 totals 14 residues. V trimming: 2 bases; J trimming: 6 bases; junction bases outside the gene matches: 3. The CDR3 sequence: CASSLSGGADTQYF. The CDR3 coding sequence is TGCGCCAGCAGCTTAAGCGGGGGGGCGGATACGCAGTATTTT. The entire variable domain, with the rest obtained from reference TRBV5-1 and TRBJ2-3, is as follows: KAGVTQTPRYLIKTRGQQVTLSCSPISGHRSVSWYQQTPGQGLQFLFEYFSETQRNKGNFPGRFSGRQFSNSRSEMNVSTLELGDSALYLCASSLSGGADTQYFGPGTRLTVL.